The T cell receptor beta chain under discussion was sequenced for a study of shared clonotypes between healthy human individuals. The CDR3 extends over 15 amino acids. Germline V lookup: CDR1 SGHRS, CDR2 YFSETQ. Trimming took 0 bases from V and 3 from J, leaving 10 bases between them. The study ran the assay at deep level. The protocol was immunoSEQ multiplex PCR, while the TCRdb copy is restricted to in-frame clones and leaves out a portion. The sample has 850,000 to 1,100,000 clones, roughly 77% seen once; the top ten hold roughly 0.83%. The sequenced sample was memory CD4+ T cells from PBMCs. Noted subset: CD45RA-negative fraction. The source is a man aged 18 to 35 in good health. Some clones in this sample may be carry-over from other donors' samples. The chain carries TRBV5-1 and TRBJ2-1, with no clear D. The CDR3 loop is CASSLGQRVYNEQFF. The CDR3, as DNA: TGCGCCAGCAGCTTGGGCCAGCGAGTCTACAATGAGCAGTTCTTC.